The text below deals with one TCR beta chain. The antigen remains unidentified. Generated by immunoSEQ multiplex PCR, the TCRdb table keeps only in-frame clones and is missing some. Among 100,000 or so clones listed, roughly 91% were seen once. Germline V CDR1 and CDR2: SGHTA, FQGNSA. Deletions cut 5 bases from V and 4 bases from J, with 11 bases between. The CDR3 length is 13 residues. This record comes from a study of siplizumab effects on memory and regulatory T cells. Whole-study results and caveats: Alloreactive sequences tracing back to unstimulated CD4+ memory cells were significantly reduced by siplizumab. For siplizumab cultures, the suppressive function of their proliferating Tregs was not confirmed.

Sequenced: CD4+ T cells sorted from blood. This receptor was identified in a human donor in good health. The V and J genes are TRBV7-2 and TRBJ2-5, with unresolved D. The CDR3 loop is CASSAAIRETQYF. Written as DNA, the CDR3 is TGTGCCAGCAGCGCTGCAATCCGAGAGACCCAGTACTTC.